This T cell receptor beta chain was recorded in a study of OX40 agonist ivuxolimab in advanced cancers. For the study at large: An anti-OX40 (CD134) antibody with agonistic activity, ivuxolimab, was administered to patients. Intravenous ivuxolimab at 0.01 to 10 mg/kg was given to patients every 2 weeks.

As for this clone: Its antigen is currently unknown.

Generated by immunoSEQ multiplex PCR, the TCRdb table keeps only in-frame clones and is missing some. The table lists 65,000 to 70,000 clones, around four fifths of them singletons. Findings and limits, study-wide: Clonal expansion from baseline to week 6 occurred in both CD4+ and CD8+ T cells. The authors also found low normalized T-cell clonal expansion in some nonresponders.

The CDR3 sequence is 16 residues long. With 4 bases removed from V and 2 bases from J, the gap between germline ends came to 17 bases. Germline values: CDR1 LNHDA, CDR2 SQIVND (reference sequence). This chain joins TRBV19 and TRBJ1-2; D unclear. The sample here was CD4+ or CD8+ T cells sorted from blood, taken in a trial of the OX40 agonist ivuxolimab. The TCR sequence derives from an adult with an advanced solid tumor such as melanoma, head and neck, liver or kidney cancer. CDR3 region: CASSTSFWTRNYGYTF. The CDR3 DNA sequence: TGTGCCAGTAGTACGTCATTCTGGACGAGGAACTATGGCTACACCTTC. Full variable domain (rest looked up from reference TRBV19 and TRBJ1-2): DGGITQSPKYLFRKEGQNVTLSCEQNLNHDAMYWYRQDPGQGLRLIYYSQIVNDFQKGDIAEGYSVSREKKESFPLTVTSAQKNPTAFYLCASSTSFWTRNYGYTFGSGTRLTVV.